This TCR beta chain appears in the sequencing data of a study of blood T cell repertoires in COVID-19. The repertoire was sequenced with immunoSEQ multiplex PCR; TCRdb's copy has only in-frame clones and lacks some. The sample lists about 62,000 clones; 65% to 80% were seen once. V lost 3 bases to trimming and J lost 3 bases; unmatched junction nucleotides: 5. The CDR3 length is 15 residues. CDR1 is LGHNA and CDR2 is YNFKEQ in the germline V gene. The receptor was derived from a man aged 60 to 69 with acute or convalescent COVID-19. V gene TRBV4-2 combines with J gene TRBJ2-1; 7 bases fit TRBD2. Sequenced material: peripheral blood. In nucleotides, the CDR3 is TGTGCCAGCAGCCATTACACGGGAGGCTACAATGAGCAGTTCTTC. Protein sequence: CASSHYTGGYNEQFF.